This TCR beta chain is from a study of cytomegalovirus exposure and HLA in healthy donors. Study results and limitations: TCR beta chain V- and J-gene trimming was linked, in a later analysis, to a missense variant in DCLRE1C. Later analysis suggested most CMV-associated TCR beta chains were HLA-restricted. When a later analysis compared HLA-associated TCR beta chains with equally common others, the HLA-associated chains turned out to be more clonally expanded and to have lower generation probabilities.

Of note for this clone: Antigen unknown.

CDR3 length: 16 residues. Trimming removed 0 bases at V and 0 bases at J, with 7 bases between. Germline V gene sequence: CDR1 SGHRS, CDR2 YFSETQ. Primers included in the PCR were 60 Vbeta and 13 Jbeta primers. Repertoires were generated with immunoSEQ multiplex PCR, while TCRdb's copy carries only in-frame clones and drops some. Among 150,000 to 180,000 clones listed, roughly 83% were seen once. The sample was PBMCs. The clonotype originates from a man between 25 and 39 years old in good health and CMV-seropositive. The gene calls are TRBV5-1 and TRBJ2-6; D is unclear. The DNA of the CDR3 is TGCGCCAGCAGCTTGGACGGTGGCTCTGGGGCCAACGTCCTGACTTTC. This sequence encodes CASSLDGGSGANVLTF.